This passage covers 14 T cell receptor beta chains from one sample sequenced in a study of cytomegalovirus exposure and HLA in healthy donors. It was with 60 Vbeta and 13 Jbeta primers that the PCR ran. Method: immunoSEQ multiplex PCR; TCRdb's copy keeps in-frame clones and lacks some. The data show 150,000 to 200,000 clones, around 79% seen once. Sample: PBMCs. The source is a woman aged 45-65 years in good health and CMV-seronegative.

V usage is TRBV5-1 and J usage is TRBJ1-5, with a possible D match to TRBD1 (6 bases). From germline, CDR1 is SGHRS and CDR2 YFSETQ. The ends were cut back, 0 bases at V and 3 bases at J, with 10 bases in the middle. CDR3 size: 15 residues. The CDR3 here is CASSLGGQTNQPQHF. The CDR3 coding sequence is TGCGCCAGCAGCTTGGGTGGACAGACCAATCAGCCCCAGCATTTT.

This clone was detected only a few times. As DNA, the CDR3 is TGTGCCAGCAGTGACCCCTGGGAGGGGAACTATGGCTACACCTTC. It encodes CASSDPWEGNYGYTF. This chain joins TRBV6-6 and TRBJ1-2, with D possibly TRBD1 on 5 matching bases. The V and J ends lost 5 bases and 2 bases respectively, with 15 bases between them. The CDR3 runs to 15 residues. CDR1 is MNHNY and CDR2 is SVGAGI in the germline V gene (reference sequence).

Here the CDR3 DNA reads TGTGCCAGTATACGATCAGGACGGGGGCAGCCCCAGCATTTT. Amino acids: CASIRSGRGQPQHF. The chain recombines TRBV19 with TRBJ1-5; maybe TRBD1 (5 bases). Trimming pared 7 bases from V and 7 bases from J, leaving 17 bases between. CDR1 and CDR2 from the germline V gene are LNHDA and SQIVND (reference sequence). The CDR3 is 14 residues long.

J is TRBJ1-1 and V is TRBV6-1; D might be TRBD1 (5 bases). CDR3 length equals 12 residues. With 5 bases removed from V and 11 bases from J, the gap between germline ends came to 15 bases. The V gene's germline CDR1 is MNHNS and CDR2 SASEGT. The CDR3 protein is CASSTLDQGAFF. For the CDR3, the DNA is TGTGCCAGCAGTACTCTCGACCAGGGTGCTTTCTTT.

The genes are TRBV7-8 and TRBJ2-7, with D unresolved. This CDR3 contains 12 residues. V dropped 4 bases and J dropped 7 bases, with 11 bases sitting between them. Germline CDR1 and CDR2: SGHVS and FQNEAQ. Written as DNA, the CDR3 is TGTGCCAGCAGCTCAAACACCGGGGAGCAGTACTTC. Its translation: CASSSNTGEQYF.

The gene calls are TRBV19 and TRBJ1-4, with 10 bases fitting TRBD1. CDR1 is LNHDA, CDR2 SQIVND, per germline (reference sequence). The CDR3 sequence is 18 residues long. After removal of 2 bases from V and 2 bases from J, the junction contained 8 bases not matched to a gene. The CDR3 sequence is CASSIRRGTGATNEKLFF. CDR3 nucleotides: TGTGCCAGTAGTATAAGAAGGGGGACAGGGGCGACTAATGAAAAACTGTTTTTT.

The J gene is TRBJ1-4, the V gene TRBV7-8, with 10 nucleotides matching TRBD1. The CDR3 consists of 15 residues. Losses at the gene ends were 1 base for V and 8 bases for J; bases not matched to a gene: 4. In germline, CDR1 is SGHVS, CDR2 FQNEAQ. The CDR3 nucleotides read TGTGCCAGCAGCTTAGGGACAGGGGGATACGAAAAACTGTTTTTT. Amino acid sequence: CASSLGTGGYEKLFF.

V gene TRBV9 combines with J gene TRBJ2-7, with 7 bases matching TRBD1. There are 15 residues in the CDR3. CDR1 and CDR2 from the germline V gene are SGDLS and YYNGEE. V lost 2 bases and J lost 6; bases outside the gene matches: 11. The CDR3 region is CASSVLGSTGREQYF. CDR3 DNA sequence: TGTGCCAGCAGCGTTTTGGGTTCGACAGGGCGCGAGCAGTACTTC.

This clone was recorded only once. The chain couples TRBV27 to TRBJ2-7, with TRBD2 as a possible D gene (7 bases). V was shortened by 4 bases and J by 1 base, with 17 bases between the two germline ends. CDR1 MNHEY and CDR2 SMNVEV come from the germline V gene (reference sequence). There are 16 residues in the CDR3. The CDR3 region has the DNA TGTGCCAGCAGTTCCGGGGGGCTGACCCATTCCTACGAGCAGTACTTC. Translating it yields CASSSGGLTHSYEQYF.

The chain recombines TRBV29-1 with TRBJ2-3; 7 bases map to TRBD1. Germline values: CDR1 SQVTM, CDR2 ANQGSEA. Trimming removed 5 bases from V and 6 bases from J; junction bases left unmatched: 8. CDR3 size: 13 residues. In nucleotides, the CDR3 is TGCAGCGTTAGTCCAGGGGGTTGGGATACGCAGTATTTT. Its protein is CSVSPGGWDTQYF.

This chain joins TRBV9 and TRBJ2-7; 8 bases match TRBD2. J gave up 7 bases and V 4 bases, and 13 bases lay outside the gene matches. The CDR3 is 15 residues long. CDR1 and CDR2 (germline): SGDLS, YYNGEE. This chain's CDR3 is CASSLSGSLPGEQYF. CDR3 nucleotide sequence: TGTGCCAGCAGCCTCAGCGGGAGTCTCCCGGGGGAGCAGTACTTC.

This sequence joins TRBV5-5 and TRBJ2-5; no clear D gene. CDR1 SGHKS and CDR2 YYEKEE come from the germline V gene (reference sequence). With 3 bases removed from V and 2 bases from J, the gap between germline ends came to 14 bases. The CDR3 loop spans 15 amino acids. CDR3 loop: CASSSGAILQETQYF. CDR3 DNA: TGTGCCAGCAGCTCCGGAGCTATCCTTCAAGAGACCCAGTACTTC. Using reference TRBV5-5 and TRBJ2-5 for the parts outside the CDR3, the full variable domain is DAGVTQSPTHLIKTRGQQVTLRCSPISGHKSVSWYQQVLGQGPQFIFQYYEKEERGRGNFPDRFSARQFPNYSSELNVNALLLGDSALYLCASSSGAILQETQYFGPGTRLLVL.

V gene TRBV6-5 combines with J gene TRBJ2-7, with 10 bases that match TRBD2. The J call is in doubt because the DNA end fits TRBJ2-1 better. Germline-derived CDR1 and CDR2 are MNHEY and SVGAGI. This CDR3 is built from 12 residues. The CDR3 nucleotides are TGTGCCAGCAGTCAGCGGGGGGGTGAGCAGTTCTTC. Encoded protein: CASSQRGGEQFF.

The gene calls are TRBV19 and TRBJ1-5; tentative D call: TRBD1 (5 bases). The CDR3 has 15 amino acids. The ends were cut back, 3 bases at V and 7 bases at J, with 16 bases in the middle. Germline V gene sequence: CDR1 LNHDA, CDR2 SQIVND (reference sequence). The CDR3 region is CASSIDSSVGQPQHF. The CDR3 DNA reads as TGTGCCAGTAGTATTGACAGCTCAGTTGGCCAGCCCCAGCATTTT.